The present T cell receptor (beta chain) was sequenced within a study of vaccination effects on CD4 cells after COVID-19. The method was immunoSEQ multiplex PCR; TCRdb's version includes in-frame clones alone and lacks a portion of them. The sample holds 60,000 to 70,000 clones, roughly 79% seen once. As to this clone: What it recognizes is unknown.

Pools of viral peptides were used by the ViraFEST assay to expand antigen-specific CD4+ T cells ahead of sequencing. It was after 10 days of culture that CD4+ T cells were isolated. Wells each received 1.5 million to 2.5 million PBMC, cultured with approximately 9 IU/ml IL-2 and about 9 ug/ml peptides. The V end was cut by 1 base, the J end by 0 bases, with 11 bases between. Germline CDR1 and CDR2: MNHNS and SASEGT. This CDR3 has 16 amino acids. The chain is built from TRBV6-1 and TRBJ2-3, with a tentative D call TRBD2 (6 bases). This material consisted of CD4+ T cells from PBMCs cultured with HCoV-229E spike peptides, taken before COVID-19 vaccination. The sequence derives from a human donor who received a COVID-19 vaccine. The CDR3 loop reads CASSEGRGRSTDTQYF. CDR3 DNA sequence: TGTGCCAGCAGTGAAGGGCGGGGACGTAGCACAGATACGCAGTATTTT.